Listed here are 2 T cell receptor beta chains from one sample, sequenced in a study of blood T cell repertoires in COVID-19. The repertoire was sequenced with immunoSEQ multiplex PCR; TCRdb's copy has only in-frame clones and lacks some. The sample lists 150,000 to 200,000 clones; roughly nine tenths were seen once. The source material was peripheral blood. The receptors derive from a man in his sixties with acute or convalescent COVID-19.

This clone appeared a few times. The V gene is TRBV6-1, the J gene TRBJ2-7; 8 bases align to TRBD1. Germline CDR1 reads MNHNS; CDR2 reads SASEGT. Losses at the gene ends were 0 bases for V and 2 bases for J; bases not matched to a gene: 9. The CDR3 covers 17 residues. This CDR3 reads CASSEAPLPGGPYEQYF. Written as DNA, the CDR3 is TGTGCCAGCAGTGAAGCTCCGCTCCCAGGGGGCCCCTACGAGCAGTACTTC.

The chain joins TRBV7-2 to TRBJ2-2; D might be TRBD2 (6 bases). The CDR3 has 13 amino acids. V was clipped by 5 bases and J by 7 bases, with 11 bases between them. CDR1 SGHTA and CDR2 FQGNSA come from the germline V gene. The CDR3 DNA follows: TGTGCCAGCAGCGCCCGGGAGCTCGGGGAGCTGTTTTTT. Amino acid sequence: CASSARELGELFF.